This T cell receptor beta chain was found in a study of blood T cell repertoires in COVID-19. About the research overall: From T cells, B-cell-depleted T cells, or PBMCs came the material, which was cDNA or gDNA.

Original processing notes: By means of reference gene primer amplification, nucleated cell counts were estimated. This table comes from immunoSEQ multiplex PCR, and its TCRdb copy is limited to in-frame clones, with some not included. V and J calls and clone size follow that table, whereas D and trimming were derived from the DNA. The sample records approximately 230,000 clones, 65% to 90% being singletons. This CDR3 has 15 residues. Sequencing used PBMCs or T cells enriched from blood (not recorded which). This clonotype originated in a man in his forties who had recovered from COVID-19. The genes are TRBV12-2 and TRBJ1-5. TRBV12-2 is flagged as a pseudogene. In DNA, the CDR3 is TGTGCAAGTCGCTTCCGGGGGGAAAGCAATCAGCCCCAGCATTTT. Translation: CASRFRGESNQPQHF.